This passage covers 16 T cell receptor beta chains from one sample sequenced in a study of blood T cell repertoires in COVID-19. Sequenced by immunoSEQ multiplex PCR; TCRdb stores in-frame clones only, minus some. The sample shows some 250,000 clones, 80% to 90% of them seen only once. Sequenced input: peripheral blood. The receptors derive from a man aged 25 to 40 who had recovered from COVID-19.

V is TRBV18 and J is TRBJ1-1, with TRBD1 as a possible D gene (5 bases). V lost 0 bases to trimming and J lost 8 bases, with 22 bases between them. The CDR3 contains 17 residues. Germline V CDR1 and CDR2: KGHSH, LQKENI. In nucleotides, the CDR3 is TGTGCCAGCTCACCACCTTCCAGCATGGGCAGCCCAGGGGAAGCTTTCTTT. It specifies CASSPPSSMGSPGEAFF.

The chain couples TRBV6-1 to TRBJ1-5, with D uncertain. Trimming removed 1 base from V and 6 bases from J, with 4 bases in between. Germline CDR1 reads MNHNS; CDR2 reads SASEGT. The CDR3 has 12 amino acids. CDR3 region: CASSEGLQPQHF. CDR3 nucleotides: TGTGCCAGCAGTGAAGGTCTTCAGCCCCAGCATTTT.

This chain connects TRBV30 to TRBJ1-5; D is uncertain. Deletions cut 0 bases from V and 5 bases from J, with 11 bases between. CDR1 and CDR2 from the germline V gene are GTSNPN and SVGIG (reference sequence). This CDR3 contains 14 residues. The CDR3 protein is CAWSVAKADQPQHF. The CDR3 DNA follows: TGTGCCTGGAGTGTAGCGAAGGCAGATCAGCCCCAGCATTTT. Based on the CDR3 plus reference TRBV30 and TRBJ1-5, the full variable domain is SQTIHQWPATLVQPVGSPLSLECTVEGTSNPNLYWYRQAAGRGLQLLFYSVGIGQISSEVPQNLSASRPQDRQFILSSKKLLLSDSGFYLCAWSVAKADQPQHFGDGTRLSIL.

V and J are TRBV6-5 and TRBJ2-7; D possibly corresponds to TRBD2 (6 bases). The germline V and J ends were trimmed by 7 bases and 3 bases, with 16 bases remaining between them. Germline lookup yields CDR1 MNHEY and CDR2 SVGAGI. This CDR3 spans 14 amino acids. CDR3 region: CASTQGRAGYEQYF. In DNA form, the CDR3 reads TGTGCCAGCACCCAAGGCAGAGCGGGCTACGAGCAGTACTTC.

The rearrangement links TRBV19 to TRBJ2-7; D might be TRBD2 (6 bases). Germline-derived CDR1 and CDR2 are LNHDA and SQIVND (reference sequence). This CDR3 spans 13 amino acids. Trimming took 5 bases from V and 2 from J, leaving 10 bases between them. CDR3 protein: CASSPGVAYEQYF. In nucleotides, the CDR3 is TGTGCCAGTAGTCCGGGGGTCGCCTACGAGCAGTACTTC.

The chain is built from TRBV30 and TRBJ1-5, with TRBD1 matching over 10 bases. The CDR3 runs 13 residues. V gave up 5 bases and J gave up 7 bases; unmatched junction bases: 5. Germline CDR1 and CDR2: GTSNPN and SVGIG (reference sequence). The CDR3 sequence: CAWDRGPRQPQHF. CDR3 nucleotide sequence: TGTGCCTGGGACAGGGGGCCGAGGCAGCCCCAGCATTTT. Filled out from reference TRBV30 and TRBJ1-5, the complete variable domain reads SQTIHQWPATLVQPVGSPLSLECTVEGTSNPNLYWYRQAAGRGLQLLFYSVGIGQISSEVPQNLSASRPQDRQFILSSKKLLLSDSGFYLCAWDRGPRQPQHFGDGTRLSIL.

The J gene is TRBJ1-1, the V gene TRBV27; a possible D gene is TRBD1 (6 bases). Trimming pared 8 bases from V and 1 base from J, leaving 14 bases between. Germline CDR1 is MNHEY and CDR2 is SMNVEV (reference sequence). The length of the CDR3 is 14 residues. The CDR3 sequence is CASSWGQRNTEAFF. In nucleotides, the CDR3 is TGTGCCAGCTCCTGGGGGCAGAGGAACACTGAAGCTTTCTTT.

This clone has just a few counts. The CDR3 bases are TGCGCCAGCAGCTTACCCCCAGCGGGGACGACAGATACGCAGTATTTT. It specifies CASSLPPAGTTDTQYF. The chain is built from TRBV5-1 and TRBJ2-3; 7 bases map to TRBD2. CDR1 and CDR2 (germline): SGHRS, YFSETQ. This CDR3 is built from 16 residues. The J segment lost 3 bases and the V segment lost 2 bases, leaving 9 bases of the junction unmatched.

The chain recombines TRBV7-8 with TRBJ1-2, with TRBD1 matching over 7 bases. The CDR3 consists of 15 residues. With V trimmed by 1 base and J by 2 bases, 4 bases remained unmatched. Germline V CDR1 and CDR2: SGHVS, FQNEAQ. The CDR3 sequence is CASSLGQGQNYGYTF. DNA for the CDR3: TGTGCCAGCAGCTTAGGACAGGGACAGAACTATGGCTACACCTTC.

A single count supports this clone. This chain joins TRBV24-1 and TRBJ1-5; the match to TRBD1 covers 7 bases. CDR1 and CDR2 from the germline V gene are KGHDR and SFDVKD. Trimming at V came to 4 bases and at J to 0 bases, leaving 8 bases not matched to a gene. This CDR3 spans 17 amino acids. CDR3 bases: TGTGCCACCAGTGACCCGACAGGGCTTTATAGCAATCAGCCCCAGCATTTT. It codes for CATSDPTGLYSNQPQHF.

The V call is TRBV18, the J call TRBJ2-5; no reliable D call. Trimming removed 6 bases from V and 5 bases from J, with 10 bases in between. This CDR3 is 12 amino acids long. Germline V CDR1 and CDR2: KGHSH, LQKENI. The CDR3 DNA reads as TGTGCCAGCTCCCGTAATTCGGAGACCCAGTACTTC. This gives the protein CASSRNSETQYF.

The chain joins TRBV7-6 to TRBJ2-7; 9 positions agree with TRBD2. Germline loops: CDR1 SGHVS, CDR2 FNYEAQ. With V trimmed by 4 bases and J by 6 bases, 4 bases remained unmatched. CDR3 length: 13 amino acids. DNA for the CDR3: TGTGCCAGCAGCTCCGGGACTAGCCGCGAGCAGTACTTC. This encodes CASSSGTSREQYF.

The chain recombines TRBV7-9 with TRBJ1-5; D is uncertain. The CDR3 length is 12 residues. V was cut by 8 bases and J by 7 bases, with 12 bases left in between. CDR1 is SEHNR and CDR2 is FQNEAQ in the germline V gene (reference sequence). The CDR3 DNA sequence: TGTGCCAGCGCCATCGAGAGGCAGCCCCAGCATTTT. This sequence encodes CASAIERQPQHF.

This chain joins TRBV18 and TRBJ2-5; possibly TRBD1 for D (5 bases). Germline-derived CDR1 and CDR2 are KGHSH and LQKENI. V was cut by 0 bases and J by 2 bases, with 7 bases left in between. This CDR3 contains 14 residues. The CDR3 sequence is CASSPPRVQETQYF. Written as DNA, the CDR3 is TGTGCCAGCTCACCACCCAGGGTACAAGAGACCCAGTACTTC.

CDR3 sequence: CASRKSGEKVAEAFF. The DNA of the CDR3 is TGCGCCAGCCGGAAGTCAGGGGAGAAGGTGGCTGAAGCTTTCTTT. The genes are TRBV5-1 and TRBJ1-1; D possibly corresponds to TRBD1 (6 bases). Germline assignment: CDR1 SGHRS and CDR2 YFSETQ. This CDR3 comprises 15 residues. The V end was cut by 7 bases, the J end by 6 bases, with 22 bases between.

The V call is TRBV27, the J call TRBJ2-7; D is uncertain. Trimming left V 3 bases short and J 2 bases short, with 8 bases between. In germline, CDR1 is MNHEY, CDR2 SMNVEV (reference sequence). This CDR3 is built from 13 residues. CDR3 DNA sequence: TGTGCCAGCAGTTTCCACCCGGCCTACGAGCAGTACTTC. Its protein is CASSFHPAYEQYF.